These 8 T cell receptor beta chains came from one sample sequenced in a study of naive CD8 T cells in extremely preterm neonates. TCRdb's copy holds only in-frame clones and misses some; the assay was immunoSEQ multiplex PCR. The sample has 5,000 to 6,500 clones, approximately 96% seen once. What was sequenced was naive CD8+ T cells from blood. The receptor set was obtained from a human donor in good health.

The chain combines TRBV9 with TRBJ1-1; a possible D gene is TRBD1 (6 bases). The CDR3 totals 16 residues. V was pared by 5 bases and J by 7 bases, with 24 bases between. Germline-derived CDR1 and CDR2 are SGDLS and YYNGEE. In nucleotides, the CDR3 is TGTGCCAGCAGTGTGGGCGATATAAGGGGGGGAATTGAAGCTTTCTTT. It translates to CASSVGDIRGGIEAFF. The whole variable domain, remainder taken from reference TRBV9 and TRBJ1-1, is DSGVTQTPKHLITATGQRVTLRCSPRSGDLSVYWYQQSLDQGLQFLIQYYNGEERAKGNILERFSAQQFPDLHSELNLSSLELGDSALYFCASSVGDIRGGIEAFFGQGTRLTVV.

The J gene is TRBJ1-2, the V gene TRBV28; D unresolved. CDR3 size: 11 residues. Looked up from germline, CDR1 is MDHEN and CDR2 is SYDVKM. Trimming stripped 6 bases from V and 6 bases from J, with 8 bases between. The CDR3 DNA reads TGTGCCAGCAGGGGCCCGGATGGCTACACCTTC. Translating gives CASRGPDGYTF.

The chain is built from TRBV29-1 and TRBJ2-2; no reliable D call. CDR1 is SQVTM, CDR2 ANQGSEA, per germline. CDR3 length: 13 residues. V was shortened by 4 bases and J by 1 base, with 7 bases between the two germline ends. In DNA, the CDR3 is TGCAGCGTTGCTGGCGGGAACACCGGGGAGCTGTTTTTT. Translating it yields CSVAGGNTGELFF.

CDR3 bases: TGTGCCAGCGAGGGGGCAACCTACGAGCAGTACGTC. This encodes CASEGATYEQYV. The chain recombines TRBV7-9 with TRBJ2-7; 7 bases are shared with TRBD1. The V and J ends lost 8 bases and 2 bases, in that order; junction bases with no gene match: 3. Germline V lookup: CDR1 SEHNR, CDR2 FQNEAQ (reference sequence). The CDR3 spans 12 residues.

This chain links TRBV6-1 with TRBJ1-2; D unclear. The germline V gene encodes CDR1 MNHNS and CDR2 SASEGT. V lost 3 bases, J lost 7 bases, and 18 bases lay in between. The CDR3 consists of 15 residues. In DNA form, the CDR3 reads TGTGCCAGCAGTGAGTGGGGAGCTAGGGCTTTTGGCTACACCTTC. It specifies CASSEWGARAFGYTF.

The chain uses TRBV27 and TRBJ1-2; TRBD1 aligns across 7 bases. The CDR3 runs 15 residues. Germline V gene sequence: CDR1 MNHEY, CDR2 SMNVEV (reference sequence). The J segment lost 4 bases and the V segment lost 3 bases, leaving 8 bases of the junction unmatched. The CDR3 nucleotides read TGTGCCAGCAGTTTTTCACAGGGGAACCCCTATGGCTACACCTTC. This codes for CASSFSQGNPYGYTF.

The chain carries TRBV4-3 and TRBJ1-1; possible D gene TRBD1, 5 bases. Trimming removed 5 bases at V and 7 bases at J, with 14 bases between. The CDR3 extends over 13 amino acids. Germline lookup yields CDR1 LGHNA and CDR2 YSLEER. This chain's CDR3 is CASSAQGNGEAFF. Here the CDR3 DNA reads TGCGCCAGCAGCGCTCAGGGTAATGGTGAAGCTTTCTTT.

The chain links TRBV7-9 to TRBJ2-5, with 7 bases fitting TRBD1. V gave up 0 bases and J gave up 2 bases; unmatched junction bases: 6. The CDR3 has 16 residues. Germline lookup yields CDR1 SEHNR and CDR2 FQNEAQ (reference sequence). As DNA, the CDR3 is TGTGCCAGCAGCTTAGCGAGCCAGGGACAGCAAGAGACCCAGTACTTC. This gives the protein CASSLASQGQQETQYF.